The next 22 T cell receptor beta chains were all read from a single sample in a study of cytomegalovirus exposure and HLA in healthy donors. PCR primers comprised 60 Vbeta and 13 Jbeta primers. TCRdb's copy holds only in-frame clones and misses some; the assay was immunoSEQ multiplex PCR. This sample yields under 200,000 clones, of which around 80% are seen a single time; around 2.3% belongs to the top ten. Input material: PBMCs. These receptor sequences come from a woman aged 45-65 years in good health and CMV-seronegative.

This chain links TRBV5-1 with TRBJ1-5; D possibly corresponds to TRBD1 (6 bases). V dropped 0 bases and J dropped 0 bases, with 7 bases sitting between them. Looked up from germline, CDR1 is SGHRS and CDR2 is YFSETQ. The CDR3 consists of 15 residues. CDR3 residues: CASSLGTVSNQPQHF. CDR3 nucleotide sequence: TGCGCCAGCAGCTTGGGGACAGTTAGCAATCAGCCCCAGCATTTT.

Here the CDR3 reads CASSPTGSKQYF. In nucleotides, the CDR3 is TGTGCCAGCAGTCCCACAGGGAGCAAGCAGTACTTC. J is TRBJ2-5 and V is TRBV28; possibly TRBD1 for D (6 bases). Germline V gene data show CDR1 as MDHEN and CDR2 as SYDVKM. The CDR3 extends over 12 amino acids. The germline V and J ends were trimmed by 5 bases and 11 bases, with 15 bases remaining between them.

CDR3 residues: CASKSPNGEKLFF. DNA for the CDR3: TGTGCCAGCAAAAGTCCTAACGGTGAAAAACTGTTTTTT. This sequence joins TRBV7-2 and TRBJ1-4; D is unclear. Germline V CDR1 and CDR2: SGHTA, FQGNSA. V was shortened by 7 bases and J by 7 bases, with 13 bases between the two germline ends. The CDR3 sequence is 13 residues long. Combining the CDR3 with reference TRBV7-2 and TRBJ1-4 gives the whole variable domain GAGVSQSPSNKVTEKGKDVELRCDPISGHTALYWYRQSLGQGLEFLIYFQGNSAPDKSGLPSDRFSAERTGGSVSTLTIQRTQQEDSAVYLCASKSPNGEKLFFGSGTQLSVL.

CDR3 region: CASNTGGSYEQYF. In DNA form, the CDR3 reads TGTGCCAGCAATACCGGGGGTTCCTACGAGCAGTACTTC. The genes are TRBV7-9 and TRBJ2-7; D is perhaps TRBD2 (6 bases). This CDR3 has 13 residues. Germline CDR1 and CDR2: SEHNR and FQNEAQ (reference sequence). Trimming left V 7 bases short and J 1 base short, with 11 bases between.

The V gene is TRBV7-6, the J gene TRBJ2-2; D is perhaps TRBD1 (6 bases). This CDR3 spans 13 amino acids. Germline CDR1 is SGHVS and CDR2 is FNYEAQ. V lost 4 bases and J 5 bases, leaving 8 bases between the germline ends. As DNA, the CDR3 is TGTGCCAGCAGCTCCCAGGGGACCGGGGAGCTGTTTTTT. It yields the protein CASSSQGTGELFF.

The chain is built from TRBV4-2 and TRBJ1-5; 7 bases are shared with TRBD1. The germline V gene encodes CDR1 LGHNA and CDR2 YNFKEQ. The CDR3 runs to 14 residues. Germline trimming cut 3 bases from V and 10 bases from J; bases unmatched to any gene: 9. CDR3 DNA sequence: TGTGCCAGCAGCCAGGAGGGACAGCTCGATCCCCAGCATTTT. Protein: CASSQEGQLDPQHF.

The chain recombines TRBV10-2 with TRBJ1-5, with D perhaps TRBD1 (6 bases). This CDR3 comprises 13 residues. Germline CDR1 WSHSY, CDR2 SAAADI. V was trimmed by 4 bases and J by 4 bases, leaving 8 bases between them. CDR3 nucleotide sequence: TGCGCCAGCAGTGCGCAGGGGAATCAGCCCCAGCATTTT. Amino acid sequence: CASSAQGNQPQHF.

V gene TRBV5-8 combines with J gene TRBJ1-1; no definite D call. The ends were cut back, 7 bases at V and 0 bases at J, with 16 bases in the middle. Germline assignment: CDR1 SGHTS and CDR2 YDEGEE. The CDR3 sequence is 15 residues long. The DNA of the CDR3 is TGTGCCAGCCCCTCCCAGGCAGCCATGAACACTGAAGCTTTCTTT. It yields the protein CASPSQAAMNTEAFF.

The rearrangement links TRBV5-1 to TRBJ2-2, with a tentative D call TRBD1 (5 bases). Trimming stripped 4 bases from V and 1 base from J, with 20 bases between. CDR3 size: 18 residues. Germline lookup yields CDR1 SGHRS and CDR2 YFSETQ. This CDR3 is CASSTKEARQQNTGELFF. DNA of the CDR3: TGCGCCAGCAGCACGAAAGAGGCGAGACAGCAGAACACCGGGGAGCTGTTTTTT. Combining the CDR3 with reference TRBV5-1 and TRBJ2-2 gives the whole variable domain KAGVTQTPRYLIKTRGQQVTLSCSPISGHRSVSWYQQTPGQGLQFLFEYFSETQRNKGNFPGRFSGRQFSNSRSEMNVSTLELGDSALYLCASSTKEARQQNTGELFFGEGSRLTVL.

The chain carries TRBV19 and TRBJ2-3; possibly TRBD2 for D (5 bases). Trimming removed 4 bases from V and 2 bases from J, with 13 bases in between. CDR1 LNHDA and CDR2 SQIVND come from the germline V gene (reference sequence). CDR3 length: 15 residues. CDR3 residues: CASSSQGGPTDTQYF. CDR3 nucleotide sequence: TGTGCCAGTAGTAGCCAAGGAGGACCCACAGATACGCAGTATTTT.

V and J are TRBV30 and TRBJ2-7; 9 bases line up with TRBD2. After removal of 3 bases from V and 1 base from J, the junction contained 7 bases not matched to a gene. The CDR3 is made up of 15 amino acids. Germline values: CDR1 GTSNPN, CDR2 SVGIG (reference sequence). The CDR3 region has the DNA TGTGCCTGGAGCGTTAGCGGGGGCCCTTCCTACGAGCAGTACTTC. Protein: CAWSVSGGPSYEQYF. The whole variable domain, remainder taken from reference TRBV30 and TRBJ2-7, is SQTIHQWPATLVQPVGSPLSLECTVEGTSNPNLYWYRQAAGRGLQLLFYSVGIGQISSEVPQNLSASRPQDRQFILSSKKLLLSDSGFYLCAWSVSGGPSYEQYFGPGTRLTVT.

This chain links TRBV28 with TRBJ2-5; the match to TRBD1 covers 9 bases. Germline V gene lookup returns CDR1 MDHEN and CDR2 SYDVKM. The CDR3 consists of 13 residues. J was trimmed by 9 bases and V by 6 bases; bases with no gene match: 8. The CDR3 DNA reads TGTGCCAGCAGACAGGGGGCATGGGAGGCCCAGTACTTC. Its protein is CASRQGAWEAQYF.

The CDR3 reads CASSSGQGNNSPLHF. The CDR3 bases are TGTGCCAGCAGCTCGGGACAGGGGAATAATTCACCCCTCCACTTT. The chain is built from TRBV7-9 and TRBJ1-6; TRBD1 agrees at 10 bases. The CDR3 covers 15 residues. V trimming: 4 bases; J trimming: 5 bases; junction bases outside the gene matches: 2. Germline CDR1 and CDR2: SEHNR and FQNEAQ (reference sequence). Full variable domain (missing parts from reference TRBV7-9 and TRBJ1-6): DTGVSQNPRHKITKRGQNVTFRCDPISEHNRLYWYRQTLGQGPEFLTYFQNEAQLEKSRLLSDRFSAERPKGSFSTLEIQRTEQGDSAMYLCASSSGQGNNSPLHFGNGTRLTVT.

This chain joins TRBV15 and TRBJ2-1; 8 positions match TRBD2. V shed 1 base and J 0 bases; nucleotides not matched to a gene: 2. The CDR3 extends over 16 amino acids. The germline V gene encodes CDR1 LNHNV and CDR2 YYDKDF (reference sequence). In DNA, the CDR3 is TGTGCCACCAGCAGAGCCAGCGGGAGCTCCTACAATGAGCAGTTCTTC. It is translated as CATSRASGSSYNEQFF.

The chain joins TRBV7-2 to TRBJ1-6; D might be TRBD1 (6 bases). The germline gives CDR1 SGHTA, CDR2 FQGNSA. Trimming cost V 5 bases and J 6 bases, with 14 bases left between them. The CDR3 is 15 amino acids. The CDR3 nucleotides are TGTGCCAGCAGCGGGACAAAAAGGGGTAATTCACCCCTCCACTTT. Its protein is CASSGTKRGNSPLHF.

The J gene is TRBJ2-2, the V gene TRBV7-2; a weak D match, TRBD2 (6 bases). The CDR3 contains 15 residues. The V gene lost 1 base and the J gene lost 4 bases, with 10 bases spanning the gap. From germline, CDR1 is SGHTA and CDR2 FQGNSA. The CDR3 region has the DNA TGTGCCAGCAGCTTAGGGGCGGGGCCCACCGGGGAGCTGTTTTTT. Protein product: CASSLGAGPTGELFF.

This clone was observed a single time. This chain links TRBV19 with TRBJ2-1; D is perhaps TRBD2 (5 bases). The CDR3 runs to 15 residues. The ends were cut back, 6 bases at V and 7 bases at J, with 19 bases in the middle. Germline V gene data show CDR1 as LNHDA and CDR2 as SQIVND (reference sequence). The CDR3 coding sequence is TGTGCCAGTAGCACTAGTGCCCCCCAAAGGAATGAGCAGTTCTTC. Protein sequence: CASSTSAPQRNEQFF.

This clone was seen only once. The chain has TRBV29-1 and TRBJ2-3, with 10 bases fitting TRBD2. The CDR3 totals 17 residues. The germline V gene encodes CDR1 SQVTM and CDR2 ANQGSEA. V dropped 3 bases and J dropped 1; count of bases not matched to a gene: 10. The CDR3 DNA is TGCAGCGTTGATCTTACTAGCGGGACTAAGGGCACAGATACGCAGTATTTT. The encoded protein is CSVDLTSGTKGTDTQYF.

The V gene is TRBV6-1, the J gene TRBJ1-3, with 8 bases aligning to TRBD1. V was pared by 4 bases and J by 0 bases, with 5 bases of the junction left unmatched. CDR1 is MNHNS, CDR2 SASEGT, per germline. The CDR3 loop spans 16 amino acids. CDR3 in amino acids: CASSGGQAGSGNTIYF. CDR3 nucleotide sequence: TGTGCCAGCAGTGGGGGACAGGCTGGCTCTGGAAACACCATATATTTT.

This clone showed up just a few times. This chain joins TRBV18 and TRBJ2-1; tentatively, D is TRBD1 (5 bases). Per germline, CDR1 KGHSH and CDR2 LQKENI. V shed 6 bases and J shed 1 base, with 10 bases lying between them. The CDR3 loop spans 14 amino acids. CDR3 amino acids: CASSRQKSYNEQFF. CDR3 in DNA: TGTGCCAGCTCGCGACAGAAGTCCTACAATGAGCAGTTCTTC.

This clone was seen only a few times. The CDR3 DNA sequence: TGTGCCAGCAGTGGCAGGGGTAAACGCTCTGGAAACACCATATATTTT. Its protein product is CASSGRGKRSGNTIYF. This chain uses TRBV6-6 with TRBJ1-3; tentative D call: TRBD1 (6 bases). Germline lookup yields CDR1 MNHNY and CDR2 SVGAGI (reference sequence). V was shortened by 5 bases and J by 0 bases, with 14 bases between the two germline ends. The CDR3 consists of 16 residues.

V is TRBV5-1 and J is TRBJ2-1; 15 positions match TRBD2. The CDR3 length is 17 residues. V trimming: 3 bases; J trimming: 6 bases; junction bases outside the gene matches: 7. CDR1 SGHRS and CDR2 YFSETQ come from the germline V gene. The CDR3 DNA follows: TGCGCCAGCAGCTGGACTAGCGGGAGGGCCGGGGGCAATGAGCAGTTCTTC. It translates to CASSWTSGRAGGNEQFF.